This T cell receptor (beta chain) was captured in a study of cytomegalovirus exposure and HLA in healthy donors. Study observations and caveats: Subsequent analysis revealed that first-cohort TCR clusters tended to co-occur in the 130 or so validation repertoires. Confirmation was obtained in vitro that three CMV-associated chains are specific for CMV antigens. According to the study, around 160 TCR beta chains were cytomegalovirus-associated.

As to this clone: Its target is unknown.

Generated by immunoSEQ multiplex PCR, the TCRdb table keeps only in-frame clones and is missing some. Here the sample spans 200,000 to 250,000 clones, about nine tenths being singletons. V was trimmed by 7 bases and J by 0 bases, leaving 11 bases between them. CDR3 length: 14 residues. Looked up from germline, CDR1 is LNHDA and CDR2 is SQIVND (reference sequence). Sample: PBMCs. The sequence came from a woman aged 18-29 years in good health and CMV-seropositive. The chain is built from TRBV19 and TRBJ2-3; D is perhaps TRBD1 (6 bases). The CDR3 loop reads CASKDRTSTDTQYF. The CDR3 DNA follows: TGTGCCAGTAAAGACAGGACTAGCACAGATACGCAGTATTTT.